This T cell receptor beta chain was recovered during a study of T cell changes during pregnancy in multiple sclerosis. Germline V lookup: CDR1 SGHDT, CDR2 YYEEEE. The CDR3 has 14 residues. Trimming took 4 bases from V and 5 from J, leaving 15 bases between them. Clones were sequenced by immunoSEQ multiplex PCR, and TCRdb holds only the in-frame ones, with some missing. The sample includes roughly 20,000 clones, 87% of them seen just once. This sequence was found in a female donor in good health, enrolled as a control in a pregnancy study. This sample comprised CD8+ T cells from peripheral blood mononuclear cells, obtained in the third trimester of pregnancy. The chain recombines TRBV5-6 with TRBJ1-1, with D perhaps TRBD1 (6 bases). The CDR3 nucleotides read TGTGCCAGCAGCCCCGCTGAGGGGGGGACTGAAGCTTTCTTT. Encoded protein: CASSPAEGGTEAFF.